This T cell receptor beta chain was captured by sequencing in a study of graft-versus-host responses after intestinal transplantation. Study observations and caveats: GvH clones were identified in recipient marrow, with some first appearing in ileum or blood.

Per the germline V gene, CDR1 is MNHNS and CDR2 is SASEGT. The CDR3 is 12 residues long. The germline V and J ends were trimmed by 4 bases and 8 bases, with 12 bases remaining between them. Graft material was processed, releasing intraepithelial and lamina propria lymphocytes. The assay was immunoSEQ multiplex PCR, and TCRdb's table has in-frame clones only and misses some. The data contain about 18,000 clones, around 83% of them singletons. To note about this clone: As yet, its antigen is unknown.

J is TRBJ2-7 and V is TRBV6-1; D may be TRBD2 (5 bases). The receptor was isolated from a human patient who received an intestinal transplant, so some T cells may come from the graft donor. The sequencing used ileum tissue, collected about 600 days after intestinal transplantation. DNA for the CDR3: TGTGCCAGCAGTGGAGGGAACAGACAGCAGTACTTC. As protein: CASSGGNRQQYF.